Listed below are T cell receptor beta chains from one sample, sequenced in a study of blood T cells in healthy people across ages. TCRdb re-called the 5' RACE reads with MiXCR, one entry per CDR3 protein. The top ten clones hold about 30% of a sample with some 320,000 distinct CDR3 sequences, about 25% of them seen once. Sequencing used blood. The receptors derive from a woman between 70 and 85 years old in good health. CDR3s include the opening cysteine and the closing phenylalanine or tryptophan. A D gene is named only where the DNA matches it firmly. Rows give clone size only sometimes, using once, few, many, or a class for an expanded clone.

d_call: -
clone_size: few
j_call: TRBJ1-1
v_call: TRBV12-3/TRBV12-4
cdr3_nt: TGTGCCAGCACTACCCTAGGGCAAAGAACGAACACTGAAGCTTTCTTT
cdr3_aa: CASTTLGQRTNTEAFF

d_call: TRBD1
clone_size: few
j_call: TRBJ2-1
v_call: TRBV7-2
cdr3_nt: TGTGCCAGCAGCTTAGCATCGGGCGGGACAGGCATTTACAATGAGCAGTTCTTC
cdr3_aa: CASSLASGGTGIYNEQFF

d_call: -
clone_size: many
j_call: TRBJ1-4
v_call: TRBV12-5
cdr3_nt: TGTGCTAGTGGTTTAGGAGAAACAACTAATGAAAAACTGTTTTTT
cdr3_aa: CASGLGETTNEKLFF

d_call: -
clone_size: -
j_call: TRBJ2-3
v_call: TRBV7-2
cdr3_nt: TGTGCCAGCAGCCCCCGGTGGCGGAACACAGATACGCAGTATTTT
cdr3_aa: CASSPRWRNTDTQYF

d_call: -
clone_size: -
j_call: TRBJ2-3
v_call: TRBV29-1
cdr3_nt: TGCAGCGTTCGAGGTTTGACAGATACGCAGTATTTT
cdr3_aa: CSVRGLTDTQYF

d_call: -
clone_size: few
j_call: TRBJ1-2
v_call: TRBV28
cdr3_nt: TGTGCCAGCAGTGTCGGACAGTCTGGAGGCTATGGCTACACCTTC
cdr3_aa: CASSVGQSGGYGYTF

d_call: -
clone_size: few
j_call: TRBJ1-4
v_call: TRBV20-1
cdr3_nt: TGCAGTGCTACCTGGACGGGGGAAGGTGAAAAACTGTTTTTT
cdr3_aa: CSATWTGEGEKLFF

d_call: -
clone_size: -
j_call: TRBJ1-1
v_call: TRBV27
cdr3_nt: TGTGCCAGCAGTTCTGGACGGTGGAACACTGAAGCTTTCTTT
cdr3_aa: CASSSGRWNTEAFF

d_call: -
clone_size: -
j_call: TRBJ2-7
v_call: TRBV20-1
cdr3_nt: TGCAGTGCTGTGGCGGGGAATGCCGACTACGAGCAGTACTTC
cdr3_aa: CSAVAGNADYEQYF

d_call: TRBD1
clone_size: -
j_call: TRBJ1-2
v_call: TRBV28
cdr3_nt: TGTGCCAGCAGTGGACAGGGGTATGGCTACACCTTC
cdr3_aa: CASSGQGYGYTF

d_call: TRBD2
clone_size: few
j_call: TRBJ2-1
v_call: TRBV20-1
cdr3_nt: TGCAGTGCGCTCAAGCGGGAGGGCCGGTCTGAGCAGTTCTTC
cdr3_aa: CSALKREGRSEQFF

d_call: -
clone_size: few
j_call: TRBJ2-7
v_call: TRBV28
cdr3_nt: TGTGCCAGCAGTATCAACGGGGGAGACTCCTACGAGCAGTACTTC
cdr3_aa: CASSINGGDSYEQYF

d_call: TRBD1
clone_size: few
j_call: TRBJ1-1
v_call: TRBV6-5
cdr3_nt: TGTGCCAGCAGTTACCGCCTATTACAGGGGTACACTGAAGCTTTCTTT
cdr3_aa: CASSYRLLQGYTEAFF

d_call: -
clone_size: few
j_call: TRBJ1-2
v_call: TRBV6-2/TRBV6-3
cdr3_nt: TGTGCCAGCAGTTACGGCCTATTTTATGGCTACACCTTC
cdr3_aa: CASSYGLFYGYTF

d_call: TRBD1
clone_size: few
j_call: TRBJ2-1
v_call: TRBV7-3
cdr3_nt: TGTGCCAGCAGCGCCACAGGGGGCTATGAGCAGTTCTTC
cdr3_aa: CASSATGGYEQFF

d_call: -
clone_size: many
j_call: TRBJ2-7
v_call: TRBV7-2
cdr3_nt: TGTGCCAGCAGTTCAGACAGGAGCTCCTACGAGCAGTACTTC
cdr3_aa: CASSSDRSSYEQYF

d_call: TRBD1
clone_size: many
j_call: TRBJ2-5
v_call: TRBV5-1
cdr3_nt: TGCGCCAGCAGCCCGGGGACAGTGCAAGAGACCCAGTACTTC
cdr3_aa: CASSPGTVQETQYF

d_call: TRBD1
clone_size: -
j_call: TRBJ2-5
v_call: TRBV5-1
cdr3_nt: TGCGCCAGCAGCTTGGGGACCGGACAGGGCTACGGAGAGACCCAGTACTTC
cdr3_aa: CASSLGTGQGYGETQYF

d_call: -
clone_size: few
j_call: TRBJ2-1
v_call: TRBV20-1
cdr3_nt: TGCAGTCCTAGTGTTAGGAGCTCCTACAATGAGCAGTTCTTC
cdr3_aa: CSPSVRSSYNEQFF

d_call: -
clone_size: -
j_call: TRBJ2-5
v_call: TRBV27
cdr3_nt: TGTGCCAGCATACGGGTCGTCCAAGAGACCCAGTACTTC
cdr3_aa: CASIRVVQETQYF

d_call: TRBD2
clone_size: -
j_call: TRBJ2-1
v_call: TRBV24-1
cdr3_nt: TGTGCCACCAGTGAACCCACCGGGACTAGTGGGAGTCTCCATGAGCAGTTCTTC
cdr3_aa: CATSEPTGTSGSLHEQFF

d_call: -
clone_size: few
j_call: TRBJ2-1
v_call: TRBV18
cdr3_nt: TGTGCCAGCTCACCTCTCGTAGAGAATGAGCAGTTCTTC
cdr3_aa: CASSPLVENEQFF

d_call: TRBD2
clone_size: -
j_call: TRBJ2-3
v_call: TRBV20-1
cdr3_nt: TGCAGTGCTAGCCTAGCGGGGGGCCACACAGATACGCAGTATTTT
cdr3_aa: CSASLAGGHTDTQYF

d_call: TRBD1
clone_size: few
j_call: TRBJ2-5
v_call: TRBV7-3
cdr3_nt: TGTGCCAGCAGCTTACAGGGGGCGGCAGTCGAGACCCAGTACTTC
cdr3_aa: CASSLQGAAVETQYF

d_call: -
clone_size: -
j_call: TRBJ2-1
v_call: TRBV3-1
cdr3_nt: TGTGCCAGCAGCCAAGATTGGGCTAGCCATCCCAATGAGCAGTTCTTC
cdr3_aa: CASSQDWASHPNEQFF

d_call: -
clone_size: -
j_call: TRBJ1-2
v_call: TRBV6-2/TRBV6-3
cdr3_nt: TGTGCCAGCAGTTACTTTGCAAACTATGGCTACACCTTC
cdr3_aa: CASSYFANYGYTF

d_call: TRBD2
clone_size: once
j_call: TRBJ2-1
v_call: TRBV7-2
cdr3_nt: TGTGTCAGCAGCTTTCCACCGGGAGGGAAAGGAAATGAGCAGTTCTTC
cdr3_aa: CVSSFPPGGKGNEQFF

d_call: -
clone_size: many
j_call: TRBJ2-1
v_call: TRBV20-1
cdr3_nt: TGCAGTGGATCACGGTCTGGGGCGAACAATGAGCAGTTCTTC
cdr3_aa: CSGSRSGANNEQFF

d_call: -
clone_size: many
j_call: TRBJ2-1
v_call: TRBV7-2
cdr3_nt: TGTGCCAGCACCTCAATACTGGAGGGCCGATCGAAAGTGCAGTTCTTC
cdr3_aa: CASTSILEGRSKVQFF

d_call: TRBD2
clone_size: many
j_call: TRBJ2-5
v_call: TRBV28
cdr3_nt: TGTGCCAGCAGTTTAATTGGGGGAGGGGAGACCCAGTACTTC
cdr3_aa: CASSLIGGGETQYF

d_call: TRBD2
clone_size: few
j_call: TRBJ2-1
v_call: TRBV11-2
cdr3_nt: TGTGCAGTTAGCCTGACTAGCGGGATAAACAATGAGCAGTTCTTC
cdr3_aa: CAVSLTSGINNEQFF

d_call: -
clone_size: few
j_call: TRBJ2-1
v_call: TRBV5-8
cdr3_nt: TGTGCCAGCAGCTTCCAGGTCAGACATACAATGGATGAGCAGTTCTTC
cdr3_aa: CASSFQVRHTMDEQFF